This entry describes one T cell receptor beta chain. Its specificity is not known. This likely comes from a read error, as the CDR3 has no conserved phenylalanine or tryptophan at its end. This CDR3 spans 13 amino acids. V was pared by 1 base and J by 2 bases, with 7 bases between. CDR1 is SGHDT and CDR2 is YYEEEE in the germline V gene. Constant-region priming of roughly 500 ng total RNA yielded TCR beta cDNA. Slightly modified ARM-PCR, run as three nested multiplex PCR rounds, produced the TCR beta libraries. The opening two PCR rounds, 10 cycles each, paired TRBV1-TRBV30 forward primers with a C-beta reverse primer. TCRdb itself ran the multiplex PCR reads through MiXCR, one entry per CDR3 protein. There are some 190,000 distinct CDR3 sequences in the sample; around 81% occur only once, and around 18% lies in the top ten. The sample comes from a study of tumor-infiltrating lymphocytes in primary liver carcinoma.

Study-level findings and limits: Merely about 7.5-24% of top clones occurred in all five tumor regions.

Extraction of RNA together with DNA used 20-30 mg of unsorted bulk tissue. The material sequenced was tumor tissue from primary liver carcinoma. The V gene is TRBV5-6, the J gene TRBJ2-7; D is unclear. The clonotype comes from a man in his forties with primary liver carcinoma and hepatitis B virus infection. CDR3 in amino acids: CASSLKATYEQYI. The CDR3 DNA reads as TGTGCCAGCAGCTTGAAAGCGACCTACGAGCAGTACATA.